The TCR beta chain described here comes from a study of blood T cell repertoires in COVID-19. About the study: There were acute and convalescent COVID-19 samples, and they came from the United States, Italy and Spain.

Looked up from germline, CDR1 is LGHNA and CDR2 is YNFKEQ. The CDR3 consists of 13 residues. V dropped 4 bases and J dropped 8 bases, with 11 bases sitting between them. Per the original data handling: From reference gene primer amplification, estimates of nucleated cell counts were derived. Libraries were prepared by immunoSEQ multiplex PCR; TCRdb keeps only in-frame clonotypes and omits some of them. That table gives V, J and clone size, and the DNA gave D and trimming. The table has approximately 270,000 clones, approximately 90% seen once. The gene calls are TRBV4-2 and TRBJ1-4, with D unclear. Source material: peripheral blood. This sequence originates from a man between 25 and 39 years old with acute or convalescent COVID-19. The CDR3 spells CASSRRLREKLFF. CDR3 nucleotides: TGTGCCAGCAGCCGCCGCCTTCGGGAAAAACTGTTTTTT.